This TCR beta chain was sequenced in a study of blood T cell repertoires in COVID-19. With 1 base clipped from V and 5 bases from J, the junction kept 7 bases outside the gene matches. The CDR3 sequence is 16 residues long. Per the germline V gene, CDR1 is MNHNS and CDR2 is SASEGT. TCRdb's table, derived via immunoSEQ multiplex PCR, lists solely in-frame clones and lacks some. The sample records 350,000 to 400,000 clones, 85% to 90% being singletons. This TCR was recovered from a woman in her twenties or thirties with acute COVID-19. Material for sequencing was PBMCs or T cells enriched from blood (not recorded which). V is TRBV6-1 and J is TRBJ1-5; 8 positions agree with TRBD1. The CDR3 region is CASSEEPGQAYQPQHF. The CDR3, as DNA: TGTGCCAGCAGTGAAGAACCGGGACAGGCCTATCAGCCCCAGCATTTT.